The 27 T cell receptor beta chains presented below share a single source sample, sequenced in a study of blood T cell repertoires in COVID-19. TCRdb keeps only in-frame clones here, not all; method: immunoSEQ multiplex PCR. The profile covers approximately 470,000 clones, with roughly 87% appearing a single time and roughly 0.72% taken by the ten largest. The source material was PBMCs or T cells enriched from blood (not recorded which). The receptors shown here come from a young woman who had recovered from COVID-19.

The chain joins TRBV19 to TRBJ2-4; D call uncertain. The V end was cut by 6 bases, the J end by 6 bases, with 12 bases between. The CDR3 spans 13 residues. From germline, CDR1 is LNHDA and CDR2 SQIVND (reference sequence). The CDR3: CASSEIPGNIQYF. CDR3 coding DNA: TGTGCCAGTAGCGAAATCCCGGGAAACATTCAGTACTTC.

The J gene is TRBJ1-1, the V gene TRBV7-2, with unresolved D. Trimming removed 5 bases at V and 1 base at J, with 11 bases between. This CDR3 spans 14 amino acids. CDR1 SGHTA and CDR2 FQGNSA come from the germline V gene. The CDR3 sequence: CASSLQLQNTEAFF. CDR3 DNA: TGTGCCAGCAGCCTTCAATTACAGAACACTGAAGCTTTCTTT.

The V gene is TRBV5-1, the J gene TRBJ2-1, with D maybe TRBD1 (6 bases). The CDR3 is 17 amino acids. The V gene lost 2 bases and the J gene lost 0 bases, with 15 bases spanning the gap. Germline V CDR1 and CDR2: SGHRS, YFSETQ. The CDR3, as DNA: TGCGCCAGCAGCTTCAACCGACAGGTCCCCTCCTACAATGAGCAGTTCTTC. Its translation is CASSFNRQVPSYNEQFF.

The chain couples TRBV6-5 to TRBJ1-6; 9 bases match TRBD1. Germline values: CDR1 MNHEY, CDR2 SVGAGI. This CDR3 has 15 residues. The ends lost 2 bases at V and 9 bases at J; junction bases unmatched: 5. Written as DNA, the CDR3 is TGTGCCAGCAGTTACGGGGGACAGGGAGGTTCACCCCTCCACTTT. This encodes CASSYGGQGGSPLHF.

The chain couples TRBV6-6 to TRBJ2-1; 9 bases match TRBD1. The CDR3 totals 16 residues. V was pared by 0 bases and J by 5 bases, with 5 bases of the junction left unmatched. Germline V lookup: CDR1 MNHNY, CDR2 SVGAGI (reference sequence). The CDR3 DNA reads TGTGCCAGCAGTTACTCAGGCCGGACAGGGGACAATGAGCAGTTCTTC. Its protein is CASSYSGRTGDNEQFF.

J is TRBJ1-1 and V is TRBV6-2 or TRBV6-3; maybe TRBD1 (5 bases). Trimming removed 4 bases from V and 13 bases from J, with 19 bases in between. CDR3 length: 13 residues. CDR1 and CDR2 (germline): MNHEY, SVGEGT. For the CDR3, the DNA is TGTGCCAGCAGTTCCTCGACCGAACCCGGGGGTTTCTTT. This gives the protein CASSSSTEPGGFF.

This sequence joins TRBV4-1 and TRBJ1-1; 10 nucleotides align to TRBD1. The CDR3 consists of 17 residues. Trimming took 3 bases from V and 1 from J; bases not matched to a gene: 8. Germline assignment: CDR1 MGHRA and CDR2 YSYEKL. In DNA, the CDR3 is TGCGCCAGCAGCCAGGGACAGGGGAGGGTTAAGAACACTGAAGCTTTCTTT. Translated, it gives CASSQGQGRVKNTEAFF.

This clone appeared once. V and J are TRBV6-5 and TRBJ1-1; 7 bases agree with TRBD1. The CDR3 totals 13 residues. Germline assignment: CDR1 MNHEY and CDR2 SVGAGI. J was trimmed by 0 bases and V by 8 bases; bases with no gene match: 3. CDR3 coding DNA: TGTGCCAGCGTGGGACAGTTGAACACTGAAGCTTTCTTT. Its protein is CASVGQLNTEAFF.

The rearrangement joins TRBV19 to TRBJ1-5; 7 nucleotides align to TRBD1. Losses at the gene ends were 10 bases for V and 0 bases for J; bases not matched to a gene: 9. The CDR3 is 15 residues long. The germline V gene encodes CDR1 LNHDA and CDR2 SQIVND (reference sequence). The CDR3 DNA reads TGTGCCACTCTCGCGACAGGGATTAGCAATCAGCCCCAGCATTTT. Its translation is CATLATGISNQPQHF. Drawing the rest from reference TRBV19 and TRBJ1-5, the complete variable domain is DGGITQSPKYLFRKEGQNVTLSCEQNLNHDAMYWYRQDPGQGLRLIYYSQIVNDFQKGDIAEGYSVSREKKESFPLTVTSAQKNPTAFYLCATLATGISNQPQHFGDGTRLSIL.

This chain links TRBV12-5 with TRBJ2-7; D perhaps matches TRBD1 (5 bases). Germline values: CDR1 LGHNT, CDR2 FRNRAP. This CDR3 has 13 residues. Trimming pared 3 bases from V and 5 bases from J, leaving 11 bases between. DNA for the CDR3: TGTGCTAGTGGTTTTCAGGGCCGGCACGAGCAGTACTTC. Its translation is CASGFQGRHEQYF.

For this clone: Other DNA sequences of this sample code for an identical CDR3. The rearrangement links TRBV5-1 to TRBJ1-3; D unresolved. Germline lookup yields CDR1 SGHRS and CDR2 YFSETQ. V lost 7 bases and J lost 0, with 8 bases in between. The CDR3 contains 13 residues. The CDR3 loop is CASSLSSGNTIYF. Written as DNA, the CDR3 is TGCGCCAGCTCCCTTTCCTCTGGAAACACCATATATTTT. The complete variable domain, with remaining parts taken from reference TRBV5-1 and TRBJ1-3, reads KAGVTQTPRYLIKTRGQQVTLSCSPISGHRSVSWYQQTPGQGLQFLFEYFSETQRNKGNFPGRFSGRQFSNSRSEMNVSTLELGDSALYLCASSLSSGNTIYFGEGSWLTVV.

The CDR3 sequence: CASSFTIGVQETQYF. In DNA form, the CDR3 reads TGCGCCAGCAGCTTTACAATAGGGGTCCAAGAGACCCAGTACTTC. The V gene is TRBV5-1, the J gene TRBJ2-5, with D possibly being TRBD1 (5 bases). With 2 bases removed from V and 1 base from J, the gap between germline ends came to 12 bases. The CDR3 has 15 residues. Germline CDR1 and CDR2: SGHRS and YFSETQ.

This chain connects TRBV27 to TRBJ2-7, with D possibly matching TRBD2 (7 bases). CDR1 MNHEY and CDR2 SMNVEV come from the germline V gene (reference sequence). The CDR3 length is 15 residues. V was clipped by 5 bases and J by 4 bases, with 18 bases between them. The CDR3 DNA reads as TGTGCCAGCAGTCGCCCGGGGGGCGATAGGTACGAGCAGTACTTC. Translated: CASSRPGGDRYEQYF.

The CDR3 sequence is CAWIIQGSRSYEQYF. The CDR3 DNA sequence: TGTGCCTGGATTATTCAGGGAAGTAGGTCCTACGAGCAGTACTTC. This rearrangement joins TRBV30 to TRBJ2-7; weak D call: TRBD1 (5 bases). CDR1 GTSNPN and CDR2 SVGIG come from the germline V gene (reference sequence). V lost 4 bases and J lost 1, with 17 bases in between. CDR3 length equals 15 residues.

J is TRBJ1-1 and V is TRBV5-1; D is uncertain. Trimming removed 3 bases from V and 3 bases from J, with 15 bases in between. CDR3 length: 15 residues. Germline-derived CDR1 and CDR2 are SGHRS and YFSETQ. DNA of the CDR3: TGCGCCAGCAGCTCGGGGATAAGGGCGGACACTGAAGCTTTCTTT. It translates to CASSSGIRADTEAFF. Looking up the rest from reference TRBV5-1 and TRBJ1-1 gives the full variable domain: KAGVTQTPRYLIKTRGQQVTLSCSPISGHRSVSWYQQTPGQGLQFLFEYFSETQRNKGNFPGRFSGRQFSNSRSEMNVSTLELGDSALYLCASSSGIRADTEAFFGQGTRLTVV.

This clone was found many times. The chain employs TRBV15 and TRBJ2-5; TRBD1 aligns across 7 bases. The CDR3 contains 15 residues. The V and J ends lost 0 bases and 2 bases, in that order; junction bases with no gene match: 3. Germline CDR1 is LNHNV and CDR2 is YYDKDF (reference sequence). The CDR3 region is CATSRDPRGQETQYF. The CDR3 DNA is TGTGCCACCAGCAGAGATCCCAGGGGGCAAGAGACCCAGTACTTC.

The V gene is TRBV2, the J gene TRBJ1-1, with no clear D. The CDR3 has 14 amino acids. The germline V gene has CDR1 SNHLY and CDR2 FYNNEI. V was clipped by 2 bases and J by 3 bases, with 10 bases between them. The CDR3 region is CASSESSVHTEAFF. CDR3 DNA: TGTGCCAGCAGTGAATCGTCAGTCCACACTGAAGCTTTCTTT.

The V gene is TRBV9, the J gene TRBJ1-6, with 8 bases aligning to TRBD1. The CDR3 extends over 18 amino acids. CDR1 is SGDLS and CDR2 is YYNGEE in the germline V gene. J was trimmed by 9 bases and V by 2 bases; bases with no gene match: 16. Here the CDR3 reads CASSVGQGAIGLGSPLHF. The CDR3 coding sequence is TGTGCCAGCAGCGTGGGTCAGGGGGCGATTGGGTTAGGTTCACCCCTCCACTTT.

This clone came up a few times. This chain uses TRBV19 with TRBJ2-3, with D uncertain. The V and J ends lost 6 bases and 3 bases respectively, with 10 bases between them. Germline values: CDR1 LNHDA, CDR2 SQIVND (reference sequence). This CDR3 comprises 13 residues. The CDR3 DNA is TGTGCCAGTAGCGGGTTCGGGACAGATACGCAGTATTTT. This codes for CASSGFGTDTQYF. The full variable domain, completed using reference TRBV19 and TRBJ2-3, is DGGITQSPKYLFRKEGQNVTLSCEQNLNHDAMYWYRQDPGQGLRLIYYSQIVNDFQKGDIAEGYSVSREKKESFPLTVTSAQKNPTAFYLCASSGFGTDTQYFGPGTRLTVL.

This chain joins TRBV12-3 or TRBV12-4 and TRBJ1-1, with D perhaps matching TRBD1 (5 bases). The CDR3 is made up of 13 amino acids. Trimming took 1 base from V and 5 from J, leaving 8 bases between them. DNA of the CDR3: TGTGCCAGCAGTTTAGACGGGGGGACTGAAGCTTTCTTT. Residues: CASSLDGGTEAFF.

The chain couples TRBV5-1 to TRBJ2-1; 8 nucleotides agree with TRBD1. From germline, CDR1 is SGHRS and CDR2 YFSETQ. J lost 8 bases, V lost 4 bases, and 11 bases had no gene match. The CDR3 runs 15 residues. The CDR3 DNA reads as TGCGCCAGCAGCACTGGACAGGGATTATTCGATGAGCAGTTCTTC. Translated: CASSTGQGLFDEQFF.

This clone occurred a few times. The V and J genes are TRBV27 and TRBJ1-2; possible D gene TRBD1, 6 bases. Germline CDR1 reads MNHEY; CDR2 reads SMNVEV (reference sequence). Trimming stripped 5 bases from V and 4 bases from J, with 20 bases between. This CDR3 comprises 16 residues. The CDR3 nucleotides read TGTGCCAGCAGTACAAGTGGGGGGGCAGGTTTCTATGGCTACACCTTC. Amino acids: CASSTSGGAGFYGYTF.

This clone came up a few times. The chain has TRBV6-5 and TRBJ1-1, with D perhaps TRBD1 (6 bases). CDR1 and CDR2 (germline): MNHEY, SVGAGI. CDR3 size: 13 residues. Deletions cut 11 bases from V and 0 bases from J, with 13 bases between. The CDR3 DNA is TGTGCCGGAGGACAGACCTTGAACACTGAAGCTTTCTTT. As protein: CAGGQTLNTEAFF.

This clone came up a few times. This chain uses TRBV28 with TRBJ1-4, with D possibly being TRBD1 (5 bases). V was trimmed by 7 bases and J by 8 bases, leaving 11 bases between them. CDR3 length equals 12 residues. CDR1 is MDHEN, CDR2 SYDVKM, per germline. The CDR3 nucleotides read TGTGCCAGCAACAGGTCTGGGGAAAAACTGTTTTTT. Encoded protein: CASNRSGEKLFF.

In DNA form, the CDR3 reads TGTGCCAGCAGATCGGGGTTTCGGGGCTACACCTTC. Translating gives CASRSGFRGYTF. V gene TRBV27 combines with J gene TRBJ1-2; unclear D gene. Germline CDR1 is MNHEY and CDR2 is SMNVEV (reference sequence). The V end was cut by 6 bases, the J end by 8 bases, with 13 bases between. This CDR3 is built from 12 residues.

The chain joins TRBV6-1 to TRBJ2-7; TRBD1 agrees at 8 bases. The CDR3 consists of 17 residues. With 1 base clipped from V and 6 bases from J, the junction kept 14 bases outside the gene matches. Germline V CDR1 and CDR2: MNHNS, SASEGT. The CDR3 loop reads CASSEDIRDRYEGEQYF. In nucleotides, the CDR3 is TGTGCCAGCAGTGAAGATATCAGGGACAGGTATGAAGGCGAGCAGTACTTC.

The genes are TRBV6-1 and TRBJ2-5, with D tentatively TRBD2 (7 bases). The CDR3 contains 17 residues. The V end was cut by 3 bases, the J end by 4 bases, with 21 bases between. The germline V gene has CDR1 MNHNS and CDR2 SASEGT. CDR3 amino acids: CASSDPRWGGAGETQYF. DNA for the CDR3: TGTGCCAGCAGTGACCCCCGGTGGGGGGGCGCAGGAGAGACCCAGTACTTC.